This is a list of T cell receptor beta chains from one sample in a study of shared clonotypes between healthy human individuals. Profiling relied on immunoSEQ multiplex PCR, and the TCRdb table lists in-frame clones only, not all of them. The repertoire has about 580,000 clones, roughly 98% of them found once; the top ten carry 0.3%. Source material: naive CD8+ T cells sorted from blood. Receptor source: a man between 25 and 39 years old in good health. Each CDR3 is given with its conserved first and last residue.

V gene: TRBV11-3
J gene: TRBJ2-7
CDR3 length: 14
CDR3 protein: CASSLRDGTYEQYF

V gene: TRBV18
J gene: TRBJ2-7
CDR3 length: 17
CDR3 protein: CASSTIQLRTHPYEQYF

V gene: TRBV7-9
J gene: TRBJ1-3
CDR3 length: 13
CDR3 protein: CASSPGTGNTIYF

V gene: TRBV4-3
J gene: TRBJ2-1
CDR3 length: 16
CDR3 protein: CASSQAFLAGVDEQFF

V gene: TRBV25-1
J gene: TRBJ1-4
CDR3 length: 16
CDR3 protein: CASELGTGSRNEKLFF

V gene: TRBV27
J gene: TRBJ2-3
CDR3 length: 14
CDR3 protein: CASSLLGGSDTQYF

V gene: TRBV11-2
J gene: TRBJ2-7
CDR3 length: 14
CDR3 protein: CASSSRTGWDEQYF

V gene: TRBV27
J gene: TRBJ2-7
CDR3 length: 13
CDR3 protein: CASSLSLGYEQYF

V gene: TRBV11-3
J gene: TRBJ1-1
CDR3 length: 13
CDR3 protein: CASRYGGDTEAFF

V gene: TRBV6-5
J gene: TRBJ1-1
CDR3 length: 15
CDR3 protein: CASSSPRQGNTEAFF

V gene: TRBV6-1
J gene: TRBJ1-2
CDR3 length: 17
CDR3 protein: CASSEGAFGTGNYGYTF

V gene: TRBV7-9
J gene: TRBJ1-3
CDR3 length: 16
CDR3 protein: CASSSDRHHSGNTIYF

V gene: TRBV6-1
J gene: TRBJ2-7
CDR3 length: 17
CDR3 protein: CASSERSFGGPIDEQYF

V gene: TRBV7-9
J gene: TRBJ2-1
CDR3 length: 15
CDR3 protein: CASSLFAGGGDEQFF

V gene: TRBV9
J gene: TRBJ1-1
CDR3 length: 18
CDR3 protein: CASSIKAGQGYGNTEAFF

V gene: TRBV5-1
J gene: TRBJ2-5
CDR3 length: 12
CDR3 protein: CASRLLAETQYF

V gene: TRBV11-2
J gene: TRBJ2-3
CDR3 length: 16
CDR3 protein: CASSLVPGGGWYAQYF

V gene: TRBV11-1
J gene: TRBJ2-7
CDR3 length: 14
CDR3 protein: CASSPGTGGYEQYF

V gene: TRBV15
J gene: TRBJ2-7
CDR3 length: 14
CDR3 protein: CATSRTRAPYEQYF

V gene: TRBV18
J gene: TRBJ2-3
CDR3 length: 16
CDR3 protein: CASSQSSGSGTDTQYF

V gene: TRBV5-5
J gene: TRBJ2-5
CDR3 length: 19
CDR3 protein: CASSQGWAGTSGGQETQYF

V gene: TRBV6-1
J gene: TRBJ2-7
CDR3 length: 15
CDR3 protein: CASSEAVVGSYEQYF

V gene: TRBV11-1
J gene: TRBJ2-3
CDR3 length: 15
CDR3 protein: CASSLEDRGTDTQYF

V gene: TRBV2
J gene: TRBJ2-7
CDR3 length: 15
CDR3 protein: CASSVPGPSTREQYF

V gene: TRBV4-3
J gene: TRBJ2-7
CDR3 length: 16
CDR3 protein: CASSQDGGTGEGEQYF

V gene: TRBV27
J gene: TRBJ1-5
CDR3 length: 13
CDR3 protein: CASTGALNQPQHF

V gene: TRBV14
J gene: TRBJ2-1
CDR3 length: 18
CDR3 protein: CASSHTLGQISSYNEQFF

V gene: TRBV7-9
J gene: TRBJ2-7
CDR3 length: 16
CDR3 protein: CASSSRTSGDSHEQYF

V gene: TRBV29-1
J gene: TRBJ2-5
CDR3 length: 14
CDR3 protein: CSVEPLGQQETQYF

V gene: TRBV27
J gene: TRBJ2-1
CDR3 length: 15
CDR3 protein: CASSSGLAAYNEQFF

V gene: TRBV5-1
J gene: TRBJ2-7
CDR3 length: 14
CDR3 protein: CASSLAGFSYEQYF

V gene: TRBV10-1
J gene: TRBJ2-7
CDR3 length: 12
CDR3 protein: CASSDGSYEQYF